The rows below give T cell receptor beta chains drawn from one sample of a study of Graves' ophthalmopathy and Graves' hyperthyroidism. MiXCR, applied by TCRdb to the multiplex PCR reads, yields one record per CDR3 protein. Of fewer than 650,000 distinct CDR3 sequences listed, roughly 20% are singletons. The specimen sequenced was peripheral blood. All receptors derive from a woman younger than 35 with stable Graves' hyperthyroidism. Some clones in this sample may be carry-over from other donors' samples. The CDR3 runs from the conserved cysteine through the conserved F or W. A D gene is named only where the DNA matches it firmly. Rows give clone size only sometimes, using once, few, many, or a class for an expanded clone.

v_gene: TRBV4-2; d_gene: TRBD1; j_gene: TRBJ2-7; abundance: once; CDR3nt: TGTGCCAGCAGCCAAGAAGACGCGACAGGGTCCTACGAGCAGTACTTC; CDR3aa: CASSQEDATGSYEQYF
v_gene: TRBV27; d_gene: TRBD1; j_gene: TRBJ1-6; abundance: many; CDR3nt: TGTGCCAGCAGCCGGACAGGGGGCCCTGGGTCACCCCTCCACTTT; CDR3aa: CASSRTGGPGSPLHF
v_gene: TRBV12-3/TRBV12-4; d_gene: NA; j_gene: TRBJ2-5; abundance: many; CDR3nt: TGTGCCAGCAGTTTAGCTAGTGAGACCCAGTACTTC; CDR3aa: CASSLASETQYF
v_gene: TRBV6-1; d_gene: NA; j_gene: TRBJ2-5; abundance: few; CDR3nt: TGTGCCAGCAGTGAAACGTGGGGGTTGGTTGAGACCCAGTACTTC; CDR3aa: CASSETWGLVETQYF
v_gene: TRBV30; d_gene: NA; j_gene: TRBJ1-2; abundance: NA; CDR3nt: TGTGCCGAAGGGCAACCCTATGGCTACACCTTC; CDR3aa: CAEGQPYGYTF
v_gene: TRBV12-3/TRBV12-4; d_gene: NA; j_gene: TRBJ1-5; abundance: many; CDR3nt: TGTGCCAGCAGTTTCGGGGATAATCAGCCCCAGCATTTT; CDR3aa: CASSFGDNQPQHF
v_gene: TRBV11-2; d_gene: NA; j_gene: TRBJ2-7; abundance: many; CDR3nt: TGTGCCAGCAGCTTCTCGGGGTTTGCCTACGAGCAGTACTTC; CDR3aa: CASSFSGFAYEQYF
v_gene: TRBV6-1; d_gene: NA; j_gene: TRBJ2-7; abundance: many; CDR3nt: TGTGCCGGCTCTTTGGAGACTGGGTCTTACGAGCAGTACTTC; CDR3aa: CAGSLETGSYEQYF
v_gene: TRBV3-1; d_gene: NA; j_gene: TRBJ1-6; abundance: few; CDR3nt: TGTGCCAGCAGCCAATCCGGGACTAGTTTCTCACCCCTCCACTTT; CDR3aa: CASSQSGTSFSPLHF
v_gene: TRBV18; d_gene: TRBD1; j_gene: TRBJ1-2; abundance: few; CDR3nt: TGTGCCAGCTCAGAATATCAGGGGGCCGGCGGCTACACCTTC; CDR3aa: CASSEYQGAGGYTF
v_gene: TRBV7-9; d_gene: NA; j_gene: TRBJ2-5; abundance: many; CDR3nt: TGTGCCAGCAGCTTAAACGTAGAGACCCAGTACTTC; CDR3aa: CASSLNVETQYF
v_gene: TRBV12-3/TRBV12-4; d_gene: TRBD1; j_gene: TRBJ2-7; abundance: many; CDR3nt: TGTGCCAGCAGTTTAGGGGACAGGGGTAATTCCTACGAGCAGTACTTC; CDR3aa: CASSLGDRGNSYEQYF
v_gene: TRBV12-3/TRBV12-4; d_gene: NA; j_gene: TRBJ1-1; abundance: many; CDR3nt: TGTGCCAGCAGTTTAAGTGGTAGGGTCGGGAGTGAAGCTTTCTTT; CDR3aa: CASSLSGRVGSEAFF
v_gene: TRBV6-5; d_gene: NA; j_gene: TRBJ1-1; abundance: many; CDR3nt: TGTGCCAGCAGTTACTCTTTCCGGAGGAACACTGAAGCTTTCTTT; CDR3aa: CASSYSFRRNTEAFF
v_gene: TRBV7-9; d_gene: NA; j_gene: TRBJ2-2; abundance: NA; CDR3nt: TGTGCCAGCAGCTCGGACCCCGGATGGGGGGAGCTGTTTTTT; CDR3aa: CASSSDPGWGELFF
v_gene: TRBV27; d_gene: NA; j_gene: TRBJ2-6; abundance: many; CDR3nt: TGTGCCAGCAGTTTGGGGGGACGGTGGTCTGGGGCCAACGTCCTGACTTTC; CDR3aa: CASSLGGRWSGANVLTF
v_gene: TRBV30; d_gene: NA; j_gene: TRBJ1-1; abundance: few; CDR3nt: TGTGCCTGCCCTTTTGGGGGGATGGCTTTCTTT; CDR3aa: CACPFGGMAFF
v_gene: TRBV7-2; d_gene: NA; j_gene: TRBJ1-2; abundance: many; CDR3nt: TGTGCCAGCAGCCTGAGGGCCTTTATCACCTTC; CDR3aa: CASSLRAFITF
v_gene: TRBV6-1; d_gene: NA; j_gene: TRBJ2-7; abundance: many; CDR3nt: TGTGCCAGCAAACCCGGGACACCCGATGTGTACTTC; CDR3aa: CASKPGTPDVYF
v_gene: TRBV6-1; d_gene: TRBD1; j_gene: TRBJ1-2; abundance: NA; CDR3nt: TGTGCCAGCAGTATGACAGGGTATGGCTACACCTTC; CDR3aa: CASSMTGYGYTF
v_gene: TRBV11-2; d_gene: NA; j_gene: TRBJ1-3; abundance: many; CDR3nt: TGTGCCAGCAGCTTCGGGGGGGGATCTGGAAACACCATATATTTT; CDR3aa: CASSFGGGSGNTIYF
v_gene: TRBV5-1; d_gene: NA; j_gene: TRBJ1-2; abundance: many; CDR3nt: TGCGCCAGCAGCTTGGATGGGAGTACTAACTATGGCTACACCTTC; CDR3aa: CASSLDGSTNYGYTF
v_gene: TRBV27; d_gene: NA; j_gene: TRBJ1-1; abundance: many; CDR3nt: TGTGCCAGCAGTATAGGTGTTAGCACTGAAGCTTTCTTT; CDR3aa: CASSIGVSTEAFF
v_gene: TRBV20-1; d_gene: TRBD2; j_gene: TRBJ2-7; abundance: NA; CDR3nt: TGCAGTCTTAGTAGCGGGTGGATCTACGAGCAGTACTTC; CDR3aa: CSLSSGWIYEQYF
v_gene: TRBV7-2; d_gene: NA; j_gene: TRBJ1-5; abundance: many; CDR3nt: TGTGCCAGCAGCTTAAGTGGGCCCCAGCATTTT; CDR3aa: CASSLSGPQHF
v_gene: TRBV7-8; d_gene: NA; j_gene: TRBJ1-2; abundance: many; CDR3nt: TGTGCCAGCAGCTTAGGCGGAAACTATGGCTACACCTTC; CDR3aa: CASSLGGNYGYTF
v_gene: TRBV20-1; d_gene: TRBD1; j_gene: TRBJ2-7; abundance: NA; CDR3nt: TGCAGTGCCCCAGGGGGCGGAGACGAGCAGTACTTC; CDR3aa: CSAPGGGDEQYF
v_gene: TRBV12-3/TRBV12-4; d_gene: NA; j_gene: TRBJ1-1; abundance: once; CDR3nt: TGTGCCAGCAGTTTGTCAACTGAAGCTTCCTTT; CDR3aa: CASSLSTEASF
v_gene: TRBV19; d_gene: TRBD2; j_gene: TRBJ2-4; abundance: NA; CDR3nt: TGTGCCAGTAGTGTGACTAGCGGGGGGGCTTCTCGAGCCAAAAACATTCAGTACTTC; CDR3aa: CASSVTSGGASRAKNIQYF
v_gene: TRBV12-3/TRBV12-4; d_gene: NA; j_gene: TRBJ2-7; abundance: once; CDR3nt: TGTGCCAGCACCCGGGGTCAAGGGTACGAGCAGTACTTC; CDR3aa: CASTRGQGYEQYF
v_gene: TRBV24-1; d_gene: TRBD1; j_gene: TRBJ2-2; abundance: many; CDR3nt: TGTGCCACCAGTGATTGGGGACAGGCGAACACCGGGGAGCTGTTTTTT; CDR3aa: CATSDWGQANTGELFF
v_gene: TRBV6-1; d_gene: TRBD1; j_gene: TRBJ2-7; abundance: many; CDR3nt: TGTGCCAGCAGTGAAGCGATGGGGGCAGGGGGCAGGAAAGAGCAGTACTTC; CDR3aa: CASSEAMGAGGRKEQYF
v_gene: TRBV12-3/TRBV12-4; d_gene: NA; j_gene: TRBJ2-7; abundance: many; CDR3nt: TGTGCCAGCAGTTTAGTAATAGGGGGAGGCAGGTACCTCTACGAGCAGTACTTC; CDR3aa: CASSLVIGGGRYLYEQYF
v_gene: TRBV2; d_gene: NA; j_gene: TRBJ2-4; abundance: many; CDR3nt: TGTGCCGGGGGCGGAGGCAAAAACATTCAGTACTTC; CDR3aa: CAGGGGKNIQYF
v_gene: TRBV13; d_gene: TRBD2; j_gene: TRBJ2-7; abundance: NA; CDR3nt: TGTGCCAGCAGCCTACTAGCGGTTGGGGAGCAGTGCTTC; CDR3aa: CASSLLAVGEQCF
v_gene: TRBV6-5; d_gene: NA; j_gene: TRBJ1-1; abundance: many; CDR3nt: TGTGCCAGCCTCGGGGACACCCCTGAAGCTTTCTTT; CDR3aa: CASLGDTPEAFF
v_gene: TRBV28; d_gene: NA; j_gene: TRBJ2-7; abundance: NA; CDR3nt: TGTGCCAGCAGCCCAAAGGGTGGGGAATTGGACTTC; CDR3aa: CASSPKGGELDF
v_gene: TRBV6-2/TRBV6-3; d_gene: NA; j_gene: TRBJ2-7; abundance: NA; CDR3nt: TGTGCCAGCAGCGATGTTGGGTTGCAGCAGTACTTC; CDR3aa: CASSDVGLQQYF
v_gene: TRBV11-2; d_gene: NA; j_gene: TRBJ2-2; abundance: many; CDR3nt: TGTGCCAGCAGCTACGACAACTCCGGGGAGCTGTTTTTT; CDR3aa: CASSYDNSGELFF
v_gene: TRBV2; d_gene: NA; j_gene: TRBJ1-5; abundance: many; CDR3nt: TGTGCCAGCATGGGTGACGGAAGGACGCAGCCCCAGCATTTT; CDR3aa: CASMGDGRTQPQHF
v_gene: TRBV24-1; d_gene: NA; j_gene: TRBJ2-2; abundance: few; CDR3nt: TGTGCCACCAGTACGGGGAGGACCGGGGAGCAGTTTTTT; CDR3aa: CATSTGRTGEQFF
v_gene: TRBV29-1; d_gene: NA; j_gene: TRBJ2-7; abundance: many; CDR3nt: TGCAGCCTCAGTGGGGTGGCCTACGAGCAGTACTTC; CDR3aa: CSLSGVAYEQYF
v_gene: TRBV12-3/TRBV12-4; d_gene: NA; j_gene: TRBJ1-1; abundance: many; CDR3nt: TGTGCCAGCAGTTTAGGGGCCCACAGGATGAACACTGAAGCTTTCTTT; CDR3aa: CASSLGAHRMNTEAFF
v_gene: TRBV6-1; d_gene: TRBD1; j_gene: TRBJ2-3; abundance: many; CDR3nt: TGTGCCGGCGCCAGACAGGGAAGAACAGATACGCAGTATTTT; CDR3aa: CAGARQGRTDTQYF
v_gene: TRBV29-1; d_gene: TRBD1; j_gene: TRBJ2-5; abundance: NA; CDR3nt: TGCAGCGGACACAGGGGAGAGACCCAGTACTTC; CDR3aa: CSGHRGETQYF
v_gene: TRBV13; d_gene: NA; j_gene: TRBJ2-2; abundance: many; CDR3nt: TGTGCCAGCAGCTACAAACTACCACGGGAAACCGGGGAGCTGTTTTTT; CDR3aa: CASSYKLPRETGELFF
v_gene: TRBV11-2; d_gene: NA; j_gene: TRBJ1-1; abundance: NA; CDR3nt: TGTGCCAGCAGCTTTCGGGGTAAGGCCACTGAAGCTTTCTTT; CDR3aa: CASSFRGKATEAFF
v_gene: TRBV9; d_gene: TRBD1; j_gene: TRBJ1-2; abundance: many; CDR3nt: TGTGCCAGCAGCGTAGGCCCTGGACAGGCCTATGGCTACACCTTC; CDR3aa: CASSVGPGQAYGYTF
v_gene: TRBV19; d_gene: NA; j_gene: TRBJ1-6; abundance: NA; CDR3nt: TGTGCCAGTATGCGGGGTGGGAATTCACCCCTCCACTTT; CDR3aa: CASMRGGNSPLHF
v_gene: TRBV19; d_gene: NA; j_gene: TRBJ1-1; abundance: NA; CDR3nt: TGTGCCAGTAGTATCAGGAGGGGCAGCACTGAAGCTTTCTTT; CDR3aa: CASSIRRGSTEAFF
v_gene: TRBV6-1; d_gene: TRBD1; j_gene: TRBJ1-5; abundance: many; CDR3nt: TGTGCCAGCATGGGAGGGACAGACCATCAGCCCCAGCATTTT; CDR3aa: CASMGGTDHQPQHF
v_gene: TRBV29-1; d_gene: TRBD2; j_gene: TRBJ2-2; abundance: many; CDR3nt: TGCAGCGTTTCGACTAGCGGGAGGGTGTCCGGGGAGCTGTTTTTT; CDR3aa: CSVSTSGRVSGELFF
v_gene: TRBV28; d_gene: TRBD1; j_gene: TRBJ2-2; abundance: few; CDR3nt: TGTGCCAGCAGCTTTGAATTTGGGGACAGTTCCACCGGGGAGCTGTTTTTT; CDR3aa: CASSFEFGDSSTGELFF
v_gene: TRBV12-5; d_gene: TRBD1; j_gene: TRBJ1-6; abundance: many; CDR3nt: TGTGCTAGTGGTTTGGTGCGGGACAGGGTTCGGTCACCCCTCCACTTT; CDR3aa: CASGLVRDRVRSPLHF
v_gene: TRBV30; d_gene: NA; j_gene: TRBJ1-5; abundance: NA; CDR3nt: TGTGCCTGGAGTGGACAGAGAAGCAATCAGCCCCAGCATTTT; CDR3aa: CAWSGQRSNQPQHF
v_gene: TRBV28; d_gene: TRBD1; j_gene: TRBJ1-5; abundance: few; CDR3nt: TGTGCCACTAAACCAGGGGGTCCGCAGCCCCAGCATTTT; CDR3aa: CATKPGGPQPQHF
v_gene: TRBV10-3; d_gene: TRBD1; j_gene: TRBJ1-2; abundance: NA; CDR3nt: TGTGCCATCAGGGCCGACAGGGACTATGGCTACACCTTC; CDR3aa: CAIRADRDYGYTF